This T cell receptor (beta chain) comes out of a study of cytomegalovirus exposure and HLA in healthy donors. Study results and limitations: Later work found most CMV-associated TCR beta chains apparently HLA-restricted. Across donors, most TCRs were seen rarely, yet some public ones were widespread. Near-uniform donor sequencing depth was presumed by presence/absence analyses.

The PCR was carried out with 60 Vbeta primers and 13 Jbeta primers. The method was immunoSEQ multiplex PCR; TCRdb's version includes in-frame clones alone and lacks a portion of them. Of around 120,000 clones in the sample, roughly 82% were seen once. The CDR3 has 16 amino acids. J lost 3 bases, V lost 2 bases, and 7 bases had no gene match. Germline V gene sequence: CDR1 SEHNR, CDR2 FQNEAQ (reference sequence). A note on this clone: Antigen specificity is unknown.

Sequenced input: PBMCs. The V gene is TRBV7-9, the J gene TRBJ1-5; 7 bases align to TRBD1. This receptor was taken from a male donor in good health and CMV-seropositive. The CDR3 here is CASSLYRGLNNQPQHF. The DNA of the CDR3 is TGTGCCAGCAGCTTATACAGGGGCCTTAACAATCAGCCCCAGCATTTT.